This TCR beta chain was captured by sequencing in a study of OX40 agonist ivuxolimab in advanced cancers. Study-wide background: Patients were roughly 83% male with ages roughly 20 to 80, mean around 61.

Systemic immunosuppression or a history of autoimmune disease excluded patients. Some clones are missing from TCRdb's copy, which holds only in-frame ones; the method was immunoSEQ multiplex PCR. The repertoire consists of tens of thousands of clones, with around 94% occurring once and the leading ten covering around a tenth. The ends lost 10 bases at V and 13 bases at J; junction bases unmatched: 4. CDR1 is SNHLY, CDR2 FYNNEI, per germline. The CDR3 loop spans 8 amino acids. Sequences were derived from CD4+ or CD8+ T cells sorted from blood, sampled in a trial of the OX40 agonist ivuxolimab. This clonotype originated in an adult with an advanced solid tumor such as melanoma, head and neck, liver or kidney cancer. This chain uses TRBV2 with TRBJ2-7; 7 bases map to TRBD1. The CDR3 is CATRDSYF. DNA for the CDR3: TGTGCCACCAGGGACAGCTACTTC.